This TCR beta chain was sequenced during a study of cytomegalovirus exposure and HLA in healthy donors (dated 2017 in TCRdb). Concerning the study at large: An earlier analysis of roughly 570 of the donors reported 250 to 350 Gb of sequence data and 117 million unique TCR beta sequences obtained from approximately 180 million T cells. Genome-wide SNP genotypes for about 55% of the roughly 670 donors were used in a later genetic analysis, which treated that subset as a discovery cohort. Rather than using new phenotypic data, the later analysis identified candidate immune exposures from TCR beta sequences and from how often those sequences occurred across donors. Class I and class II HLA loci were covered by the typing at four-digit resolution. An earlier analysis of around 540 of the donors applied high-throughput TCR beta sequencing to assess whether each TCR beta V gene segment acted as functional or pseudogenic. Every repertoire in the discovery cohort had been generated on one and the same sequencing platform. Using immunosequencing, the study profiled T cell repertoires from roughly 650 subjects and related those repertoires to cytomegalovirus serostatus. Donor age, sex, ethnicity and CMV serostatus were compiled together with the repertoire data. An early release that covered about 600 HLA-typed donors contained approximately 300 gigabases of sequencing data and around 85 million unique TCR sequences. In addition to the first cohort of 650 to 800 subjects, a separate validation cohort of 120 different subjects was used. The study aimed to test whether cataloging public T cell receptors could reveal signatures of past pathogen exposure. Of the roughly 400 genotyped donors, approximately 83% fell in the genetic ancestry cluster associated with self-reported Caucasian donors. Roughly 5 DR-DQ haplotypes were handled as single units for association and clustering, since linkage in the cohort was strong. The number of typed donors differed by locus: roughly 620-630 for A, B, C, DRB1 and DQB1; 500 to 550 for DQA1; about 600 for DPA1; and around 470 for DPB1. The study combined high-throughput TCR immunosequencing, statistical association of individual TCRs with disease status, and machine learning to predict cytomegalovirus infection status. To study patterns of TCR occurrence, a later analysis re-analyzed previously published TCR beta repertoires from around 660 donors and added high-resolution HLA genotyping. On average, about 240,000 unique TCR beta nucleotide sequences were sequenced per donor among a few hundred genotyped donors of the cohort, with roughly 18% of those sequences being non-productive.

Overall study outcomes, separate from this receptor: Most TCR sequences were observed very rarely across donors, whereas some public TCRs were present in many individuals. Because HLA typing was unavailable for some donors at each locus, only the typed subset was used in association tests. In a later analysis, most CMV-associated TCR beta chains were found to appear HLA-restricted, with HLA associations seemingly driven largely by CMV exposure. The classifier was reported to diagnose cytomegalovirus status with high specificity and sensitivity in both the original cohort and the validation cohort. A later genetic analysis associated a missense DCLRE1C variant with V-gene and J-gene trimming of TCR beta chains, and an independent cohort replicated the association. When HLA alleles, especially DR and DQ, strongly co-occurred, attributing TCR associations to individual alleles was difficult. A further reported finding was that TCR beta sequences accurately predicted the HLA-A and HLA-B alleles for most subjects in the first cohort. The study gave a list of under 200 TCR beta chains associated with cytomegalovirus. According to the authors, the approach could potentially be generalized to other disease states and immunological phenotypes. In a later analysis, HLA-associated TCR beta chains were found to be more clonally expanded and to have lower generation probabilities than equally common non-associated chains. In a later analysis, over 15,000 TCR beta sequences were associated with specific HLA alleles at a false discovery rate of 0.05. Because counts were too low, seventeen rarely observed V segments, including chromosome 9 orphons, were left out of the earlier analysis of 587 of the donors. An earlier analysis of several hundred of the donors showed that most TCR beta V segments appeared in productive rearrangements either about 87% or about 30% of the time, which broadly matched IMGT annotations. A few of the identified cytomegalovirus-associated TCR beta chains were confirmed in vitro to be specific for cytomegalovirus antigens. A group of highly shared sequence variants was considered likely to be a technical artifact of the sequencing pipeline. A later genetic analysis reported fewer N-insertions in productive TCRs among donors in an Asian-associated ancestry cluster than the 666-donor mean. In a later analysis, TCR association rates were found to vary across HLA loci, with the most associated TCRs seen for DRB1 alleles and the fewest for HLA-C alleles. CMV serostatus was the only immune exposure information available for the cohort. Correlated functional status among segregating V segments might be attributable to linkage disequilibrium, but an unknown experimental factor could not be ruled out. Roughly uniform sequencing depth across donors was assumed in presence/absence analyses, although this assumption may not hold. Some IMGT-functional V segments, including TRBV6-2 and TRBV6-3, could not be told apart with the 87-base-pair reads, so those segments were excluded. In this cohort, only TCR beta chains were sequenced, and detectable features were limited by the absence of alpha or paired-chain data. In a later analysis, several top co-occurrence clusters were reported to appear linked to parvovirus B19, influenza, CMV and Epstein-Barr virus.

The cohort consisted of 650 to 700 healthy bone marrow donors. All cohort members were sampled while nominally healthy, although unrecorded immune exposures were likely present. The donor tested CMV seronegative and was one of the 352 seronegative cohort members. Each donor provided a peripheral blood sample, and peripheral blood mononuclear cells were used for TCR beta sequencing. Genomic DNA was extracted from the blood cell samples with the Qiagen DNeasy Blood Extraction Kit. A word on this clone: Its cognate antigen has yet to be identified. Base quality data are lacking; no much larger clone is found one base away.

The cysteine opens and the phenylalanine closes a CDR3 of 15 amino acids. The only DNA kept is the CDR3, 45 bases in frame from the first base. V loses 0 bases at its end and J loses 2 bases; junction bases beyond the gene matches: 4. Reading the germline V gene gives CDR1 SGDLS and CDR2 YYNGEE. The library was produced with the immunoSEQ multiplex PCR assay. A mixture of 60 forward primers for TCR Vbeta segments and 13 reverse primers for TCR Jbeta segments was used in the multiplex PCR. A multiplex PCR assay on genomic DNA amplified the CDR3 region of rearranged TCR beta genes. The Illumina HiSeq System was used to sequence the amplified TCR beta libraries as 87-base-pair reads. Regarding the original processing steps: A later analysis tallied roughly 78 million unique TCR beta chains across the 650 to 750 repertoires, and roughly 11 million of those chains were shared by two or more donors. Raw reads were error-corrected and collapsed into unique sequences by a nearest-neighbor algorithm in which closely related sequences were merged to remove PCR and sequencing errors. To assign V, D and J gene segments, CDR3 sequences were aligned to IMGT reference sequences. Each retained sequence needed at least a six-nucleotide match to both a V gene segment and a J gene segment. A rearrangement was called productive if the CDR3 had no stop codons and remained in frame with V and J, and every other rearrangement was called non-productive. CDR3 was defined by IMGT convention, running from the second conserved V-encoded cysteine to the conserved J-encoded phenylalanine. The earlier analysis of a few hundred of the donors excluded any sequence lacking an unambiguous match to a single V gene segment. In an earlier analysis of approximately 500 of the donors, a V segment was called functional when productive rearrangements were above 56.7%, and segregating when the standard deviation between donors exceeded 5%. A statistical classification framework was built to diagnose cytomegalovirus status from the catalog of TCR beta chain sequences. A later analysis assigned V and J genes by comparing TCR nucleotide sequences with IMGT/GENE-DB human TR gene sequences. A later analysis assigned CDR3 sequences and most-parsimonious VDJ recombination scenarios with the TCRdist pipeline. In a later analysis, each TCR beta chain was defined by its CDR3 amino acid sequence together with its V-gene family, and reads without a unique V-gene family were excluded. In a later analysis, fewer than 650 highly shared, low-generation-probability nucleotide sequences were removed to address suspected cross-contamination and a sequencing artifact. A later analysis calculated a clonal expansion index for each public chain from normalized within-repertoire ranks of inferred template counts. Generation probabilities in a later analysis came from a VDJ recombination model fitted to out-of-frame rearrangements, and those results were checked against IGoR. In a later analysis, TCR-TCR, TCR-HLA and TCR-CMV co-occurrence was scored with hypergeometric tests, and a repertoire-size bias correction was applied to TCR pairs. To estimate false discovery rates, a later analysis permuted the HLA or CMV assignments 20 times. In a later analysis, co-occurring TCRs were grouped using DBSCAN, with TCRdist sequence similarity added in when clustering inside HLA-allele-positive subsets. Repertoires with fewer than 30,000 or more than 120,000 public chains, plus five repertoires with anomalous nucleotide sharing, were excluded from co-occurrence clustering. TCRdb provides this immuneACCESS table in a form limited to in-frame rearrangements. Some clones are lacking; in checked studies, under half of them reflect an unresolved V gene, and why the rest are absent is not known. That table supplies the V and J calls and clone size; D and trimming were determined from the DNA. This sample is represented by some 130,000 clones; 80% of them were singletons. The ten largest clones capture more than 2.5% of the sample.

The sample comprised PBMCs. The receptor was derived from a male donor in good health and CMV-seronegative. The rearrangement combines TRBV9 with TRBJ2-7, with 8 middle bases fitting TRBD2. For the CDR3, the sequence is CASSVAGGSTYEQYF. At the DNA level, the sequence is TGTGCCAGCAGCGTAGCGGGAGGGTCTACCTACGAGCAGTACTTC.